This T cell receptor (beta chain) was identified in a study of CXCR3-negative and CXCR3-positive naive CD8 T cells. Whole-study findings and limits: Memory CD8+ cells showed much lower diversity, while both naive subsets displayed comparably high diversity. The study found CXCR3 expression partially decreased after cryopreservation and ran most assays on fresh PBMCs. Naive CXCR3-negative cells resembled naive CXCR3-positive cells in TRBV-TRBJ usage; memory cells differed. The authors found comparable surface CD5 between naive subsets and inferred TCR strength from TRB CDR3 properties.

The CDR3 has 13 residues. Germline CDR1 SQVTM, CDR2 ANQGSEA. As to this clonotype: Antigen specificity is unknown.

UMI labels and 5' RACE were used to prepare the TRB cDNA libraries. TCRdb reprocessed the 5' RACE reads, keeping one entry per CDR3 protein, no DNA. This sample's table has 50,000 to 65,000 distinct CDR3 sequences. The chain employs TRBV29-1 and TRBJ2-7; TCRdb gives TRBD1 as the D gene, but with no DNA this cannot be confirmed. This receptor was taken from a human donor in good health. Some clones in this sample may be carry-over from other donors' samples. The sequencing input was memory CD8+ T cells from blood. CDR3 amino acids: CSVGAGAPYEQYF.